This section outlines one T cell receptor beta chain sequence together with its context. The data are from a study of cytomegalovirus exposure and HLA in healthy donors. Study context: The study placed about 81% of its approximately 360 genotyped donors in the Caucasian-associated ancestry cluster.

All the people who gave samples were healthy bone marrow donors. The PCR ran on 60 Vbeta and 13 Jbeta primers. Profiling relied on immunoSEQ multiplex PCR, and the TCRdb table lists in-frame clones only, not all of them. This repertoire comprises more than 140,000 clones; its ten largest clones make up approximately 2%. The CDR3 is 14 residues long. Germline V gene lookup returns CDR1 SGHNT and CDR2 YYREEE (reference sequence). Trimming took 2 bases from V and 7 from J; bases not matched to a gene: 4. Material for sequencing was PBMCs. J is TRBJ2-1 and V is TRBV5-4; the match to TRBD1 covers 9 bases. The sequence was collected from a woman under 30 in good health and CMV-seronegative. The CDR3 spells CASSFDGTGNEQFF. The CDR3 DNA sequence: TGTGCCAGCAGCTTTGACGGGACAGGGAATGAGCAGTTCTTC. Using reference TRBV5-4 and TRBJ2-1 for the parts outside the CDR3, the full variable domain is ETGVTQSPTHLIKTRGQQVTLRCSSQSGHNTVSWYQQALGQGPQFIFQYYREEENGRGNFPPRFSGLQFPNYSSELNVNALELDDSALYLCASSFDGTGNEQFFGPGTRLTVL.